The rows below give T cell receptor beta chains drawn from one sample of a study of blood T cell repertoires in COVID-19. Assay: immunoSEQ multiplex PCR; the TCRdb copy retains only in-frame clones and omits some. The table records roughly 160,000 clones, about 74% of them present only once. The sequencing input was peripheral blood. Source of these receptors: an elderly woman with acute or convalescent COVID-19. Each CDR3 is given with its conserved first and last residue. A D gene is named only where the DNA matches it firmly. Not all rows give a size; the values are once, few, many and, for expanded clones, a class.

TRBD1 | TRBJ2-1 | TRBV7-6 | NA | TGTGCCAGCAGCCCGTATCGGGACAGATCTAATGAGCAGTTCTTC | CASSPYRDRSNEQFF
TRBD2 | TRBJ2-1 | TRBV13 | NA | TGTGCCAGCAGCAAAAGGGGGACTAGCGAAAATGAGCAGTTCTTC | CASSKRGTSENEQFF
NA | TRBJ2-7 | TRBV9 | NA | TGTGCCAGCAGCGTAGGGGGGGACGCGTTCTCCGAGCAGTACTTC | CASSVGGDAFSEQYF
TRBD2 | TRBJ2-3 | TRBV9 | NA | TGTGCCAGCAGCCTAGCGGGTACTAGCACAGATACGCAGTATTTT | CASSLAGTSTDTQYF
NA | TRBJ1-2 | TRBV28 | NA | TGTGCCAGCAGTTTATGGGGCTGGGGCTACACCTTC | CASSLWGWGYTF
TRBD1 | TRBJ2-7 | TRBV18 | NA | TGTGCCAGCTCACCAGGGACAGGGGATGTGGAGCAGTACTTC | CASSPGTGDVEQYF
TRBD1 | TRBJ2-5 | TRBV6-1 | NA | TGTGCCAGCAGTGAACAACCGACAGGGTGGGAGACCCAGTACTTC | CASSEQPTGWETQYF
TRBD2 | TRBJ2-1 | TRBV27 | NA | TGTGCCAGCAGCAGGACTAGCGGGAGTTACAATGAGCAGTTCTTC | CASSRTSGSYNEQFF
NA | TRBJ2-5 | TRBV20-1 | few | TGCAGTGCTGCAAGGGGAGAGACCCAGTACTTC | CSAARGETQYF
NA | TRBJ2-5 | TRBV3-1/TRBV3-2 | NA | TGTGCCAGCGACAAGGAGGGGATCCAAGAGACCCAGTACTTC | CASDKEGIQETQYF
TRBD2 | TRBJ2-3 | TRBV9 | NA | TGTGCCAGCAGCGCTACTAGCGGGAGGGTAGAAGATACGCAGTATTTT | CASSATSGRVEDTQYF
NA | TRBJ2-3 | TRBV19 | NA | TGTGCCAGTACCCCTGGGGGACACGGCACAGATACGCAGTATTTT | CASTPGGHGTDTQYF
TRBD2 | TRBJ2-2 | TRBV19 | NA | TGTGCCAGTAGTATGAATCTGGGACTAGCTTCGAGCACCGGGGAGCTGTTTTTT | CASSMNLGLASSTGELFF
NA | TRBJ1-2 | TRBV19 | NA | TGTGCCAGTAGACAGGCGGGAGGGTATGGCTACACCTTC | CASRQAGGYGYTF
NA | TRBJ2-3 | TRBV6-1 | NA | TGTGCCAGCAGTGACCCGGCGCAGGGGGGTACAGATACGCAGTATTTT | CASSDPAQGGTDTQYF